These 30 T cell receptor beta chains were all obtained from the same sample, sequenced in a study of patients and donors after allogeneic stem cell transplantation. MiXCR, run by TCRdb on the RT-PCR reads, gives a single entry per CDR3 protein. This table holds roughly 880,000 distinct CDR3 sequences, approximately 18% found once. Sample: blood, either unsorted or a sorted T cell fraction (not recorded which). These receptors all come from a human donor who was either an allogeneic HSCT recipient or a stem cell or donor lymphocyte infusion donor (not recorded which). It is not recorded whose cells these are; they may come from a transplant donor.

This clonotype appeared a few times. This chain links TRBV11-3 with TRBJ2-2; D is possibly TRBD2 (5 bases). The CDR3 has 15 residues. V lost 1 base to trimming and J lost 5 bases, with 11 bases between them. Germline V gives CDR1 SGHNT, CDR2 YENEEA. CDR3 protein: CASSLVLGGTGELFF. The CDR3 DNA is TGTGCCAGCAGCTTAGTTCTAGGCGGGACCGGGGAGCTGTTTTTT.

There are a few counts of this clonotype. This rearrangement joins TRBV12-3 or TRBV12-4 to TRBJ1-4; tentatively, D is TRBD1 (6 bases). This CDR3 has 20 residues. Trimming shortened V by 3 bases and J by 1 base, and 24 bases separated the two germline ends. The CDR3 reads CASSLGRRRGNRETNEKLFF. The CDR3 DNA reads TGTGCCAGCAGTTTGGGACGCCGTCGAGGAAACAGGGAAACTAATGAAAAACTGTTTTTT.

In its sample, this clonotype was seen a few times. The CDR3, as DNA: TGTGCCAGCAGCCACCGGATGGGACAGGGGGACGGCTACACCTTC. Protein product: CASSHRMGQGDGYTF. This chain joins TRBV5-5 and TRBJ1-2, with 11 bases fitting TRBD1. The CDR3 runs to 15 residues. The ends lost 4 bases at V and 8 bases at J; junction bases unmatched: 10. Germline V gene sequence: CDR1 SGHKS, CDR2 YYEKEE (reference sequence).

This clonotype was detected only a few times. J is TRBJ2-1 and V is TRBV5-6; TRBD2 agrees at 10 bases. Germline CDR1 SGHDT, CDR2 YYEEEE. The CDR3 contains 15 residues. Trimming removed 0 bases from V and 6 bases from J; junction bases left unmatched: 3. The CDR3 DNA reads TGTGCCAGCAGCTTGGAAGCGGGGGGGATCAATGAGCAGTTCTTC. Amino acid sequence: CASSLEAGGINEQFF.

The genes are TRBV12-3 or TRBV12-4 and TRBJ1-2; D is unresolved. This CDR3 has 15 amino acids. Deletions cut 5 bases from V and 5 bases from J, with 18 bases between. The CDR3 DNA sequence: TGTGCCAGCAGTCCGCGACAAACCGCCAAATATGGCTACACCTTC. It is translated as CASSPRQTAKYGYTF.

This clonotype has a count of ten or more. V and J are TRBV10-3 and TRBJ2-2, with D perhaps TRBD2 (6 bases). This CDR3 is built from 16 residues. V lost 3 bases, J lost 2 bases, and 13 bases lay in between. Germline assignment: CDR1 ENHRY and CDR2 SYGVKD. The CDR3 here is CAISDWGLQNTGELFF. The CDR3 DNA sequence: TGTGCCATCAGTGATTGGGGACTCCAAAACACCGGGGAGCTGTTTTTT.

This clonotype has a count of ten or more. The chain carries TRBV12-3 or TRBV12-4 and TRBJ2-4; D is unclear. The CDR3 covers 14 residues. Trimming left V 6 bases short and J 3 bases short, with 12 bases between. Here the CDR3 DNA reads TGTGCCAGCAGACAAGAGAAGGGCAAAAACATTCAGTACTTC. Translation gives CASRQEKGKNIQYF.

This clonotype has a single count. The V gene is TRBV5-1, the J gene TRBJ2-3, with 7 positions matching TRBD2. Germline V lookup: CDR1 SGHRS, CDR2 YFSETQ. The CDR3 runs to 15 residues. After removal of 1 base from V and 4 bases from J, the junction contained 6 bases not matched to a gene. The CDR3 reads CASSLSRTSPDTQYF. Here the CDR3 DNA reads TGCGCCAGCAGCTTGTCCCGGACTAGTCCAGATACGCAGTATTTT.

The CDR3 DNA reads TGTGCCAGCAGTTTCGCCTCTCACTCTACCTGGGCAGATACGCAGTATTTT. Translating it yields CASSFASHSTWADTQYF. J is TRBJ2-3 and V is TRBV12-3 or TRBV12-4; D is undetermined. V lost 3 bases and J lost 4, with 20 bases in between. This CDR3 is built from 17 residues.

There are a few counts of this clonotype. The CDR3 region has the DNA TGTGCCAGCAGCTCACCCGCGGCAGGGACCTATGGCTACACCTTC. Translating gives CASSSPAAGTYGYTF. This chain links TRBV12-3 or TRBV12-4 with TRBJ1-2, with D perhaps matching TRBD1 (5 bases). This CDR3 spans 15 amino acids. Trimming took off 6 bases at V and 4 bases at J, with 18 bases between the two ends.

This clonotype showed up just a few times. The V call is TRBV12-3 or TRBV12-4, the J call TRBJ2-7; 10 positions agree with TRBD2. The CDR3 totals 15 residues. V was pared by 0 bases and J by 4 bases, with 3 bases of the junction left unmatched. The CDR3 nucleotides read TGTGCCAGCAGTTTAGCTAGCGGGAGGCGGTACGAGCAGTACTTC. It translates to CASSLASGRRYEQYF.

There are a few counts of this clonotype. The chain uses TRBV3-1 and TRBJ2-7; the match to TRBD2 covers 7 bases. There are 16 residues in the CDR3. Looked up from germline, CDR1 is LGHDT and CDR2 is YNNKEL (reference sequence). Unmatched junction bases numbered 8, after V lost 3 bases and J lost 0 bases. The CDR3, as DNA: TGTGCCAGCAGCCATCTGATAGCGGGCCACTCCTACGAGCAGTACTTC. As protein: CASSHLIAGHSYEQYF.

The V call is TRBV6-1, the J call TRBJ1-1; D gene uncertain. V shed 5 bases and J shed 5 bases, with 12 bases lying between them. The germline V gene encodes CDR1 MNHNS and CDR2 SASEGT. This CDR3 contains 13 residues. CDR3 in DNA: TGTGCCAGCAGTACCCGAGGAGCTACTGAAGCTTTCTTT. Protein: CASSTRGATEAFF.

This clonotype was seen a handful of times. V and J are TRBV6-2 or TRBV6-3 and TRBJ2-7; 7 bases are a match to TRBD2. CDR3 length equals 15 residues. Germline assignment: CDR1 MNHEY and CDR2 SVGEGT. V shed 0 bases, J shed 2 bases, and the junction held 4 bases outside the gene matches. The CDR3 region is CASSYSLAEAYEQYF. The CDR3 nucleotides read TGTGCCAGCAGTTACTCGCTAGCGGAAGCCTACGAGCAGTACTTC.

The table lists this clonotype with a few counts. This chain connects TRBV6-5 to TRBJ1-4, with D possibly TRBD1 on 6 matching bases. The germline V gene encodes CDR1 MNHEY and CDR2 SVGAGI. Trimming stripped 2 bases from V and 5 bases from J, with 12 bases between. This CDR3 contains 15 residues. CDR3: CASSYDTGTNEKLFF. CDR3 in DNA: TGTGCCAGCAGTTACGACACCGGGACAAATGAAAAACTGTTTTTT.

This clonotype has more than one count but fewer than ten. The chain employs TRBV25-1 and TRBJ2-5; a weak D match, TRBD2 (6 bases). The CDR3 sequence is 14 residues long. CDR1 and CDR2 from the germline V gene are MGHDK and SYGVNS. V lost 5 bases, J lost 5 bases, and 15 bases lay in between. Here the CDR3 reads CASSTRGMVETQYF. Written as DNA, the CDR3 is TGTGCCAGCAGTACCCGGGGGATGGTGGAGACCCAGTACTTC. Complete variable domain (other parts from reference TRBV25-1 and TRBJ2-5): EADIYQTPRYLVIGTGKKITLECSQTMGHDKMYWYQQDPGMELHLIHYSYGVNSTEKGDLSSESTVSRIRTEHFPLTLESARPSHTSQYLCASSTRGMVETQYFGPGTRLLVL.

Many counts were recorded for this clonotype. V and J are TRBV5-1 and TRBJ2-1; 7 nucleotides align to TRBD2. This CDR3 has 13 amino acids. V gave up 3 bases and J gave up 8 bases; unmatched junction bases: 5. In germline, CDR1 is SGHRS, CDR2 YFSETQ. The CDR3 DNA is TGCGCCAGCAGCTCGGACCGGGAGGATGAGCAGTTCTTC. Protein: CASSSDREDEQFF.

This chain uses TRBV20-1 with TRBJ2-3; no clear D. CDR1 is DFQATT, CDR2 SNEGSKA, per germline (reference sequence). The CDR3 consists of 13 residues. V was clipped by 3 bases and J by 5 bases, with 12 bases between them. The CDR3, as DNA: TGCAGTGCTAGTTCCGGAACTAAAGATACGCAGTATTTT. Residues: CSASSGTKDTQYF.

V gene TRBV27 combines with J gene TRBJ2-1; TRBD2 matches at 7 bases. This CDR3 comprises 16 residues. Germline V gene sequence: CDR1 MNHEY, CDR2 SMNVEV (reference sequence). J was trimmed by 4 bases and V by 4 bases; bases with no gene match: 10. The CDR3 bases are TGTGCCAGCAGTTCCGGACTAGTTGGGGAATACAATGAGCAGTTCTTC. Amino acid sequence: CASSSGLVGEYNEQFF.

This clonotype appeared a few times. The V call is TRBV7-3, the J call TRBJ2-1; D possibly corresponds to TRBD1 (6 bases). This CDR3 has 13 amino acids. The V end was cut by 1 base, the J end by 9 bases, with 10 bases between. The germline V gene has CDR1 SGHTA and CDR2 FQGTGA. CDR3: CASSLSGGSEQFF. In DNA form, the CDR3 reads TGTGCCAGCAGCTTAAGTGGGGGCAGTGAGCAGTTCTTC. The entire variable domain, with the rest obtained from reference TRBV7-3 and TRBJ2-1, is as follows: GAGVSQTPSNKVTEKGKYVELRCDPISGHTALYWYRQSLGQGPEFLIYFQGTGAADDSGLPNDRFFAVRPEGSVSTLKIQRTERGDSAVYLCASSLSGGSEQFFGPGTRLTVL.

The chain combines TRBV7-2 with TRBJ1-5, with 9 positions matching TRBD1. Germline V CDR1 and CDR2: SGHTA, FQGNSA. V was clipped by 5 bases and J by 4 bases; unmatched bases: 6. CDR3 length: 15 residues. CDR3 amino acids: CASSADRGGNQPQHF. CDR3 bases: TGTGCCAGCAGCGCGGACAGGGGAGGAAATCAGCCCCAGCATTTT.

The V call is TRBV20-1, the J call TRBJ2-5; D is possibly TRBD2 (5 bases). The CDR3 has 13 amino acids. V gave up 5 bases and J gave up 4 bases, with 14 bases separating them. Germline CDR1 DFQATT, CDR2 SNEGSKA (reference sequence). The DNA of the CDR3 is TGCAGTGCTCCCCCCGGGGTGGGAGAGACCCAGTACTTC. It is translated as CSAPPGVGETQYF.

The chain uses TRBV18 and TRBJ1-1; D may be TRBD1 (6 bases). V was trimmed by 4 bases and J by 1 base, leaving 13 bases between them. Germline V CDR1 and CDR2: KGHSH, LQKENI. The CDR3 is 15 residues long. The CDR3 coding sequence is TGTGCCAGCTCACATTCCGGACAGCCGAACACTGAAGCTTTCTTT. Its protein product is CASSHSGQPNTEAFF.

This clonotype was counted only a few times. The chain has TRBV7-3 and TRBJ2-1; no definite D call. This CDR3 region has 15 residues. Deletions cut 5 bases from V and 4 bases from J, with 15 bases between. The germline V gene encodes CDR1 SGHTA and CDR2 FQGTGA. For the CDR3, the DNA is TGTGCCAGCAGCCATGCCCTGGGCCCTTACAATGAGCAGTTCTTC. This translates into CASSHALGPYNEQFF.

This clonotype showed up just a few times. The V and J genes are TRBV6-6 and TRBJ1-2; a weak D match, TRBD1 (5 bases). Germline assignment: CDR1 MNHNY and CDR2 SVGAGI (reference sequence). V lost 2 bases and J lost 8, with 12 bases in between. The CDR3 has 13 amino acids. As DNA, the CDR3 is TGTGCCAGCAGTTACAGGGACCCTGGAGGCTACACCTTC. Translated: CASSYRDPGGYTF.

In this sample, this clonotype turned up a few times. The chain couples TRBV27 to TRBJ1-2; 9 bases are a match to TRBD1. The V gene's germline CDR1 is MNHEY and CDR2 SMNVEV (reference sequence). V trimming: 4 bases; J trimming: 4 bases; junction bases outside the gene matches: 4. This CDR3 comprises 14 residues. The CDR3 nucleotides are TGTGCCAGCAGTTGGACAGGGGACGGCTATGGCTACACCTTC. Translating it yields CASSWTGDGYGYTF.

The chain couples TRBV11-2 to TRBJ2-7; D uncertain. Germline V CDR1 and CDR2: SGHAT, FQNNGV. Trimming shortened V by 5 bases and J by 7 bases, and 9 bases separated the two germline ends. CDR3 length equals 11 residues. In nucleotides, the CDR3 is TGTGCCAGCAGCCCTTTTAAAGAGCAGTACTTC. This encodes CASSPFKEQYF.

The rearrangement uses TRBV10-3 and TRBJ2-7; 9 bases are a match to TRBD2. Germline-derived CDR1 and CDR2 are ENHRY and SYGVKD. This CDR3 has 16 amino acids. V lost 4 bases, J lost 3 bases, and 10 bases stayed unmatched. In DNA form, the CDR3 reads TGTGCCATCAGTGCCCCTAAGAAAGCGGGAGGCTACGAGCAGTACTTC. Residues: CAISAPKKAGGYEQYF.

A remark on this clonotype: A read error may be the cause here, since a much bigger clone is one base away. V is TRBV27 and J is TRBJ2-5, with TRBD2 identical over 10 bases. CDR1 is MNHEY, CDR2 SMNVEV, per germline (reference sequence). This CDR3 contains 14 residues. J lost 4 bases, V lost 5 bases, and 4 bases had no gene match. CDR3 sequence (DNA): TGTGCCAGCAGTCAAGCGGGAGGGCCAGAGACCCAGTACTTC. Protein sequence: CASSQAGGPETQYF.

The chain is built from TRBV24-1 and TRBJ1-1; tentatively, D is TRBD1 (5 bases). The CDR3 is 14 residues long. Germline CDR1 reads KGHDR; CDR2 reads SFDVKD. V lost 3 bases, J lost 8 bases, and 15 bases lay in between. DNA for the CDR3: TGTGCCACCAGTGATCCTGACGACAGAGCCGAAGCTTTCTTT. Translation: CATSDPDDRAEAFF.